This T cell receptor beta chain emerged from a study of blood T cell repertoires in COVID-19. CDR1 and CDR2 (germline): ENHRY, SYGVKD. The CDR3 is 14 residues long. Between the trimmed V and J ends, which lost 0 bases and 10 bases, there was a span of 13 bases. Study processing details: Reference gene primer amplification yielded estimated nucleated cell counts. Libraries were prepared by immunoSEQ multiplex PCR; TCRdb keeps only in-frame clonotypes and omits some of them. V, J and clone size derive from that table, while D and trimming were established from the DNA sequence. Of about 87,000 clones in the sample, approximately 89% are singletons; the top ten hold approximately 8%.

The chain recombines TRBV10-3 with TRBJ2-1, with a possible D match to TRBD2 (7 bases). This TCR came from a human donor with acute or convalescent COVID-19. The donor label of this sample is uncertain. Sequencing was done on a sample of peripheral blood. The CDR3 DNA reads TGTGCCATCAGTGAGTCGACACAGGGAGGGGAGCAGTTCTTC. It translates to CAISESTQGGEQFF.